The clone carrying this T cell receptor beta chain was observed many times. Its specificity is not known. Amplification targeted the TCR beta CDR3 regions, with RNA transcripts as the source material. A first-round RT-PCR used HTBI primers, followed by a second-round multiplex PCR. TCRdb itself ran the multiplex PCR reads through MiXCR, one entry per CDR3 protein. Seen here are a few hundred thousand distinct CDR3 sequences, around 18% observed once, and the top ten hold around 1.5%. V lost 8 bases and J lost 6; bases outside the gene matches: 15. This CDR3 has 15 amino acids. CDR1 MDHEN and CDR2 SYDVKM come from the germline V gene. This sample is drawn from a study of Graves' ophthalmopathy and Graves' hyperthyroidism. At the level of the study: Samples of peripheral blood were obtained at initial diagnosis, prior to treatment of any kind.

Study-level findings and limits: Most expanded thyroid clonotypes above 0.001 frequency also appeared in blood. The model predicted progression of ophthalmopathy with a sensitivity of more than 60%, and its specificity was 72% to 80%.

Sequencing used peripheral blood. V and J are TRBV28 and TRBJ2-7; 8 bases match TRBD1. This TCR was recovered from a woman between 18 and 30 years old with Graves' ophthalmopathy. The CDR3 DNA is TGTGCCAGCCACGAACCCCGGGACAGGATTCCCGAGCAGTACTTC. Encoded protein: CASHEPRDRIPEQYF. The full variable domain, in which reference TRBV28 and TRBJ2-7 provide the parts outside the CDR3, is DVKVTQSSRYLVKRTGEKVFLECVQDMDHENMFWYRQDPGLGLRLIYFSYDVKMKEKGDIPEGYSVSREKKERFSLILESASTNQTSMYLCASHEPRDRIPEQYFGPGTRLTVT.